This TCR beta chain was captured by sequencing in a study of T cell repertoires in cytomegalovirus infection. MiXCR, run by TCRdb on the reads, gives a single entry per CDR3 protein. In the table there are approximately 990,000 distinct CDR3 sequences, around 30% of which are singletons. CDR1 and CDR2 (germline): SGHTA, FQGNSA. Trimming removed 5 bases from V and 15 bases from J, with 20 bases in between. This CDR3 has 13 amino acids. As for this clonotype: Its specificity is not known. A clone one base away is much larger, so this may be a read error.

The sample in question was cultured CD8+ T cells from PBMCs, obtained from culture after CMV antigen stimulation. The chain couples TRBV7-2 to TRBJ1-3; a weak D match, TRBD1 (6 bases). The origin of this receptor is a human donor in good health (CMV status not recorded). Some clones in this sample may be carry-over from other donors' samples. Here the CDR3 DNA reads TGTGCCAGCAGCCCCTCCCCGGCCGGGACAAAATATTTT. It translates to CASSPSPAGTKYF. Variable domain in full (rest from reference TRBV7-2 and TRBJ1-3): GAGVSQSPSNKVTEKGKDVELRCDPISGHTALYWYRQSLGQGLEFLIYFQGNSAPDKSGLPSDRFSAERTGGSVSTLTIQRTQQEDSAVYLCASSPSPAGTKYFGEGSWLTVV.